These 21 T cell receptor beta chains share one sample of origin, sequenced in a study of CD8 T cells in Susac syndrome. With random hexamers, roughly 0.5 to 1 ug RNA was reverse transcribed. TCRdb re-analysed the immunoSEQ multiplex PCR reads in MiXCR, keeping a single row per CDR3 protein. Here the sample spans over 300,000 distinct CDR3 sequences, under 95% being singletons. Sequenced material: CD4+ T cells from PBMCs. Every receptor here comes from a human donor with multiple sclerosis.

The genes are TRBV12-5 and TRBJ2-3, with D hard to call. Germline loops: CDR1 LGHNT, CDR2 FRNRAP. The V end was cut by 6 bases, the J end by 5 bases, with 15 bases between. CDR3 size: 14 residues. CDR3 sequence (DNA): TGTGCTAGTGGCCTACAACAAGGGCTAGATACGCAGTATTTT. This translates into CASGLQQGLDTQYF.

The chain has TRBV30 and TRBJ1-3, with TRBD1 identical over 7 bases. Per germline, CDR1 GTSNPN and CDR2 SVGIG (reference sequence). This CDR3 region has 13 residues. Losses at the gene ends were 3 bases for V and 2 bases for J; bases not matched to a gene: 1. The chain's CDR3 is CAWSQGAGNTIYF. The DNA of the CDR3 is TGTGCCTGGAGCCAGGGGGCTGGAAACACCATATATTTT.

V is TRBV5-1 and J is TRBJ1-2; TRBD1 aligns across 9 bases. The germline V gene has CDR1 SGHRS and CDR2 YFSETQ. CDR3 size: 13 residues. Trimming took 1 base from V and 8 from J; bases not matched to a gene: 3. The CDR3 reads CASSLWDRDGYTF. CDR3 DNA sequence: TGCGCCAGCAGCTTGTGGGACAGGGACGGCTACACCTTC.

This chain links TRBV6-2 or TRBV6-3 with TRBJ2-7, with D tentatively TRBD2 (6 bases). Germline V gene lookup returns CDR1 MNHEY and CDR2 SVGEGT. V was trimmed by 6 bases and J by 2 bases, leaving 14 bases between them. This CDR3 spans 14 amino acids. The CDR3 here is CASRTGTLTYEQYF. The CDR3 nucleotides read TGTGCCAGCAGGACCGGGACTCTCACCTACGAGCAGTACTTC.

The CDR3 DNA is TGTGCCAGCAGGCTTGGAACGGGACTACCCGTGGATACGCAGTATTTT. This codes for CASRLGTGLPVDTQYF. The chain recombines TRBV6-2 or TRBV6-3 with TRBJ2-3; TRBD2 matches 7 bases. The CDR3 runs to 16 residues. The V and J ends lost 6 bases and 6 bases, in that order; junction bases with no gene match: 15. Germline loops: CDR1 MNHEY, CDR2 SVGEGT.

The chain employs TRBV7-9 and TRBJ2-1; 11 bases are a match to TRBD2. The CDR3 loop spans 19 amino acids. The junction had 20 bases not matched to a gene; V was cut back by 5 bases and J by 8 bases. Germline V gene data show CDR1 as SEHNR and CDR2 as FQNEAQ (reference sequence). The CDR3 DNA reads TGTGCCAGCAGCGGAACGATGCCGTTAGCGGGGGGGCCCGCCCATGAGCAGTTCTTC. This encodes CASSGTMPLAGGPAHEQFF.

The rearrangement uses TRBV19 and TRBJ1-1; possible D gene TRBD1, 6 bases. Trimming removed 7 bases from V and 7 bases from J, with 16 bases in between. Germline-derived CDR1 and CDR2 are LNHDA and SQIVND (reference sequence). The length of the CDR3 is 13 residues. CDR3 DNA: TGTGCCAGTACCATAGGGGGGGCCTATGAAGCTTTCTTT. It translates to CASTIGGAYEAFF. The full variable domain, completed using reference TRBV19 and TRBJ1-1, is DGGITQSPKYLFRKEGQNVTLSCEQNLNHDAMYWYRQDPGQGLRLIYYSQIVNDFQKGDIAEGYSVSREKKESFPLTVTSAQKNPTAFYLCASTIGGAYEAFFGQGTRLTVV.

V is TRBV4-2 and J is TRBJ2-3; 13 bases map to TRBD2. The CDR3 runs 17 residues. With V trimmed by 4 bases and J by 6 bases, 10 bases remained unmatched. Germline CDR1 reads LGHNA; CDR2 reads YNFKEQ. CDR3: CASSPGLAGSNRDTQYF. The DNA for the CDR3 is TGTGCCAGCAGCCCGGGACTAGCGGGATCCAACCGGGATACGCAGTATTTT.

The V and J genes are TRBV7-9 and TRBJ1-1; 8 bases map to TRBD1. The CDR3 runs to 16 residues. Germline trimming cut 4 bases from V and 0 bases from J; bases unmatched to any gene: 7. CDR1 SEHNR and CDR2 FQNEAQ come from the germline V gene (reference sequence). CDR3 residues: CASSSRQGFVNTEAFF. CDR3 coding DNA: TGTGCCAGCAGCTCGCGACAGGGGTTCGTGAACACTGAAGCTTTCTTT.

This chain uses TRBV4-2 with TRBJ1-1; D remains ambiguous. V lost 3 bases, J lost 4 bases, and 12 bases lay in between. Germline lookup yields CDR1 LGHNA and CDR2 YNFKEQ. The CDR3 loop spans 14 amino acids. CDR3 in amino acids: CASSQGPEFTEAFF. In DNA form, the CDR3 reads TGTGCCAGCAGCCAGGGTCCAGAGTTCACTGAAGCTTTCTTT.

This chain uses TRBV11-3 with TRBJ2-5, with 7 positions matching TRBD1. The CDR3 length is 16 residues. V dropped 2 bases and J dropped 4; count of bases not matched to a gene: 10. CDR1 is SGHNT, CDR2 YENEEA, per germline. CDR3 in amino acids: CASSLRTGDFRETQYF. CDR3 DNA sequence: TGTGCCAGCAGCTTAAGGACAGGCGATTTCCGAGAGACCCAGTACTTC.

In this sample, this clonotype turned up once. This rearrangement joins TRBV14 to TRBJ1-2; D might be TRBD1 (5 bases). CDR3 length: 14 residues. V was cut by 2 bases and J by 4 bases, with 11 bases left in between. Germline V CDR1 and CDR2: SGHDN, FVKESK. CDR3 amino acids: CASSQLGPLYGYTF. DNA of the CDR3: TGTGCCAGCAGCCAACTGGGACCGCTCTATGGCTACACCTTC.

This chain links TRBV12-3 or TRBV12-4 with TRBJ2-7; a weak D match, TRBD2 (5 bases). The CDR3 consists of 15 residues. The ends were cut back, 0 bases at V and 1 base at J, with 10 bases in the middle. This CDR3 is CASSLAGVRSYEQYF. The CDR3 bases are TGTGCCAGCAGTTTAGCGGGAGTAAGGTCCTACGAGCAGTACTTC.

The gene calls are TRBV4-1 and TRBJ2-1; D is possibly TRBD1 or TRBD2 (7 bases each). The germline V gene has CDR1 MGHRA and CDR2 YSYEKL. Trimming took 4 bases from V and 4 from J, leaving 14 bases between them. This CDR3 is built from 15 residues. CDR3 sequence reads: CASSPGGGFYNEQFF. The CDR3 coding sequence is TGCGCCAGCAGCCCAGGGGGGGGCTTTTACAATGAGCAGTTCTTC.

The V call is TRBV20-1, the J call TRBJ1-1, with D uncertain. Trimming pared 0 bases from V and 8 bases from J, leaving 16 bases between. The CDR3 runs 14 residues. CDR1 and CDR2 from the germline V gene are DFQATT and SNEGSKA (reference sequence). In DNA form, the CDR3 reads TGCAGTGCTAGAGAATCAGGAGGGTTAGCCGAAGCTTTCTTT. Amino acid sequence: CSARESGGLAEAFF.

This chain joins TRBV6-2 or TRBV6-3 and TRBJ2-7; tentative D call: TRBD2 (5 bases). CDR3 size: 14 residues. Germline V gives CDR1 MNHEY, CDR2 SVGEGT. The V end was cut by 8 bases, the J end by 5 bases, with 19 bases between. For the CDR3, the DNA is TGTGCCAGCCGCCCTCCGGGGAATTACGACGAGCAGTACTTC. This gives the protein CASRPPGNYDEQYF.

This clonotype was counted a single time. The V and J genes are TRBV29-1 and TRBJ2-3; 9 positions agree with TRBD2. Germline lookup yields CDR1 SQVTM and CDR2 ANQGSEA. The CDR3 extends over 15 amino acids. V shed 2 bases, J shed 3 bases, and the junction held 6 bases outside the gene matches. CDR3 region: CSVEPLAGRTDTQYF. In nucleotides, the CDR3 is TGCAGCGTTGAACCCCTAGCGGGAAGGACAGATACGCAGTATTTT.

The V call is TRBV29-1, the J call TRBJ2-7, with a tentative D call TRBD1 (5 bases). V was clipped by 5 bases and J by 1 base, with 6 bases between them. The CDR3 covers 11 residues. Looked up from germline, CDR1 is SQVTM and CDR2 is ANQGSEA. The CDR3 region has the DNA TGCAGCGTTAAGGGGTCCTACGAGCAGTACTTC. Its translation is CSVKGSYEQYF.

Remarks on this clonotype: Because the CDR3's place on the DNA is in doubt, the DNA is left out and the CDR3 is given as listed by TCRdb. The V gene is TRBV12-3 or TRBV12-4, the J gene TRBJ2-1; the table names TRBD1, a call not compared with the DNA. A total of 18 residues make up the CDR3, ends included. This CDR3 is CASSFGPGSRRSYNEQFF.

The CDR3 is CSASSGGSPSANYGYTF. CDR3 coding DNA: TGCAGTGCTAGTAGCGGTGGCTCCCCTTCTGCTAACTATGGCTACACCTTC. The chain is built from TRBV20-1 and TRBJ1-2; D not resolved. The germline V and J ends were trimmed by 3 bases and 0 bases, with 20 bases remaining between them. The CDR3 loop spans 17 amino acids. Germline values: CDR1 DFQATT, CDR2 SNEGSKA (reference sequence).

In this sample, this clonotype turned up once. This sequence joins TRBV6-6 and TRBJ1-1, with D possibly TRBD1 on 5 matching bases. Germline V gives CDR1 MNHNY, CDR2 SVGAGI (reference sequence). The length of the CDR3 is 16 residues. V was clipped by 7 bases and J by 0 bases, with 18 bases between them. The CDR3 reads CASIPPGPQVNTEAFF. In DNA form, the CDR3 reads TGTGCCAGCATCCCCCCGGGGCCACAGGTGAACACTGAAGCTTTCTTT.